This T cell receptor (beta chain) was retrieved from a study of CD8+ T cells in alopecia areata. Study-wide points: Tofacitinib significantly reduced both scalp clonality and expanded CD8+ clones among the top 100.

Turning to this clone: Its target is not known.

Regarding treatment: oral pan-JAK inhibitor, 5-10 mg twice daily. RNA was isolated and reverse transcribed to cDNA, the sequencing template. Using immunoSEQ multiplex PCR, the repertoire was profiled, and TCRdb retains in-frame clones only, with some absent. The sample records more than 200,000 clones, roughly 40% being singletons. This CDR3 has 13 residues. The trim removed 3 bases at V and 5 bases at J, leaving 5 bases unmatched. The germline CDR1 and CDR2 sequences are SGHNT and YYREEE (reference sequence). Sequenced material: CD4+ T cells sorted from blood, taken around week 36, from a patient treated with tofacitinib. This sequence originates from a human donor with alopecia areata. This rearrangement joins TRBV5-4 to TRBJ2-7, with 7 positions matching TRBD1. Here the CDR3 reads CASSSTDRDEQYF. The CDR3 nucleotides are TGTGCCAGCAGCTCCACTGACAGGGACGAGCAGTACTTC.